These T cell receptor beta chains were read from a single sample in a study of blood T cell repertoires in COVID-19. Libraries were prepared by immunoSEQ multiplex PCR; TCRdb keeps only in-frame clonotypes and omits some of them. The sample shows roughly 330,000 clones, around 89% of them seen only once. The source material was peripheral blood. These receptors all stem from a woman in her 50s with active or convalescent COVID-19. CDR3s leave out the opening cysteine and the closing phenylalanine or tryptophan. Each record gives: J gene, D gene, V gene, clone size, CDR3 protein. The D gene is left open where the match is weak. Size is omitted from some rows. Given values are once, few, many or a class for expanded clones.

TRBJ2-1 NA TRBV27 NA ASSLDRDFYYNEQF
TRBJ1-5 NA TRBV30 NA AWSSGSHQPQH
TRBJ2-3 TRBD1 TRBV25-1 once ASSWTGLADTQY
TRBJ1-2 TRBD1 TRBV10-3 few AIRDRGRSPYT
TRBJ1-1 NA TRBV19 NA ASSSRRGNTEAF
TRBJ2-7 NA TRBV29-1 NA SVTTDYYEQY
TRBJ2-1 NA TRBV4-3 NA ASSQGKGGNEQF
TRBJ2-1 TRBD1 TRBV29-1 NA SEKQGTSYNEQF
TRBJ1-5 TRBD1 TRBV19 NA ASRHRGYDQPQH
TRBJ2-5 TRBD1 TRBV6-5 NA ASRVTGEAETQY
TRBJ1-1 NA TRBV12-3/TRBV12-4 NA ASRLQGNTEAF
TRBJ2-5 TRBD2 TRBV12-3/TRBV12-4 NA ASRGLAETQY
TRBJ1-5 NA TRBV7-2 NA ASSFGGPSNQPQH
TRBJ2-7 TRBD1 TRBV18 NA ASARDRVNEQY
TRBJ2-7 NA TRBV5-6 few ASSLMGEVQY
TRBJ2-1 TRBD1 TRBV11-2 once ASSLGTGGNHNEQF
TRBJ1-2 TRBD1 TRBV15 NA ATSTGQGWIGYT
TRBJ1-4 TRBD1 TRBV20-1 NA SARTGYLVF
TRBJ2-1 TRBD1 TRBV18 few ASSSLGTVHNEQF
TRBJ2-2 TRBD1 TRBV6-6 NA ASSLGGPLLTGELF
TRBJ2-2 NA TRBV7-2 NA ASSLRGPPTGELF
TRBJ2-3 TRBD1 TRBV5-4 NA ASSSGQYTQY
TRBJ2-7 NA TRBV7-9 NA ASSLSGSYEQY
TRBJ1-1 TRBD1 TRBV15 NA ATSREGTGGMRTEAF
TRBJ1-2 TRBD1 TRBV3-1/TRBV3-2 NA ASSQEPPPGQGSGYT
TRBJ1-1 NA TRBV6-5 NA ASTQPEVGYTEAF
TRBJ1-2 NA TRBV12-3/TRBV12-4 NA ASSIRGARIRT
TRBJ2-4 NA TRBV7-9 NA ASSGREVKNIQY
TRBJ2-7 TRBD2 TRBV6-5 NA ASSSPGQRGGMQY
TRBJ2-7 NA TRBV6-5 NA ASSSDRYEQY
TRBJ2-2 NA TRBV3-1/TRBV3-2 NA ASSHGTANTGELF
TRBJ1-6 TRBD1 TRBV6-5 NA ASSYDTGGGNSPLH
TRBJ1-1 TRBD1 TRBV19 once ASTARGSPWTEAF
TRBJ1-4 TRBD1 TRBV5-4 few ASSNNRDRGTTNEKLF
TRBJ1-6 NA TRBV4-3 NA ASSQIRNSPLH
TRBJ2-7 NA TRBV6-1 NA ASSELVGTREQY
TRBJ2-3 NA TRBV1 NA TSSHKRVAGITDTQY
TRBJ2-7 TRBD2 TRBV7-2 few ASSFTSGSYEQY
TRBJ2-1 TRBD2 TRBV30 NA AWRGTSVGGEQF
TRBJ2-1 TRBD2 TRBV27 NA ASSDQLAGYNEQF
TRBJ2-7 NA TRBV29-1 NA SVEPRGNSYEQY
TRBJ1-1 NA TRBV19 NA ASTARMNTEAF
TRBJ1-6 NA TRBV7-8 NA ASSLERQNSPLH
TRBJ2-1 TRBD2 TRBV9 NA ASSVGGLAGGYEQF
TRBJ1-3 TRBD1 TRBV3-1/TRBV3-2 NA ASSGTGRSGNTIY
TRBJ1-4 TRBD1 TRBV19 NA ASNDRGKEEKLF
TRBJ1-4 NA TRBV6-2/TRBV6-3 NA ASSYLQGNEKLF
TRBJ2-4 TRBD1 TRBV27 NA ASSIGTGKNIQY
TRBJ2-7 TRBD2 TRBV19 NA ASSMEFVGLAAYEQY
TRBJ2-1 NA TRBV3-1/TRBV3-2 NA ASSQDLRAGVSNEQF
TRBJ1-6 NA TRBV19 NA ASSFDSPSYNSPLH